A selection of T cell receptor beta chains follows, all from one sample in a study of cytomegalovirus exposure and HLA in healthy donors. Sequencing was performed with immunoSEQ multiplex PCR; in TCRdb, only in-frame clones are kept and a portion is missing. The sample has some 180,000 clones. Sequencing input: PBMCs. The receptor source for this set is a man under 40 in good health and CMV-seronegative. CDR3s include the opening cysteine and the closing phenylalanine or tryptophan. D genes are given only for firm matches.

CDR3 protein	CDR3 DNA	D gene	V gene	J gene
CASSPGQGSTDTQYF	TGTGCCAGCTCGCCGGGACAGGGGTCTACAGATACGCAGTATTTT	TRBD1	TRBV18	TRBJ2-3
CASRSDRGYYGYTF	TGTGCCAGCAGGTCGGACAGGGGCTACTATGGCTACACCTTC	TRBD1	TRBV6-5	TRBJ1-2
CASSAGGHSNQPQHF	TGTGCCAGCAGCGCGGGGGGCCATAGCAATCAGCCCCAGCATTTT	.	TRBV5-4	TRBJ1-5
CASSDRAGSDTQYF	TGTGCCAGCAGTGACAGAGCGGGCTCGGATACGCAGTATTTT	.	TRBV6-4	TRBJ2-3
CASSFGGSSYNEQFF	TGTGCCAGCAGTTTCGGGGGGAGCTCCTACAATGAGCAGTTCTTC	TRBD2	TRBV27	TRBJ2-1
CASSQVGGAGNTIYF	TGCGCCAGCAGCCAGGTGGGCGGGGCTGGAAACACCATATATTTT	.	TRBV4-3	TRBJ1-3
CASSLGQSYEQYF	TGTGCCAGCAGCTTGGGCCAGTCCTACGAGCAGTACTTC	.	TRBV5-6	TRBJ2-7
CASSPRDRVRYEQYF	TGCGCCAGCAGCCCCCGGGACAGGGTTCGCTACGAGCAGTACTTC	TRBD1	TRBV5-1	TRBJ2-7
CASSPGGCGTNF	TGCGCCAGCAGTCCAGGCGGGTGTGGGACTAACTTT	.	TRBV10-1	TRBJ1-1
CASSLGGLTDTQYF	TGTGCCAGCAGCTTAGGGGGACTCACAGATACGCAGTATTTT	.	TRBV7-9	TRBJ2-3
CASSPDSNTGELFF	TGTGCCAGCAGCCCGGACAGTAACACCGGGGAGCTGTTTTTT	.	TRBV9	TRBJ2-2
CSVEGFDRDRNTIYF	TGCAGCGTTGAAGGCTTTGACAGGGACAGAAACACCATATATTTT	TRBD1	TRBV29-1	TRBJ1-3
CASSQSRSGLSSYEQYF	TGTGCCAGCAGCCAATCAAGGAGCGGTTTAAGCTCCTACGAGCAGTACTTC	.	TRBV16	TRBJ2-7
CASRTGPGTGYYWQYF	TGTGCCAGCAGAACGGGGCCCGGGACAGGGTACTATTGGCAGTACTTC	TRBD1	TRBV27	TRBJ2-7
CASRIQGNSNQPQHF	TGTGCCAGCAGGATACAGGGAAATAGCAATCAGCCCCAGCATTTT	.	TRBV28	TRBJ1-5
CASSISGLAGVNEQFF	TGTGCCAGCAGCATCTCGGGACTAGCGGGAGTTAATGAGCAGTTCTTC	TRBD2	TRBV9	TRBJ2-1
CAARPLWRGYEQYF	TGTGCCGCCCGCCCCCTTTGGAGGGGCTACGAGCAGTACTTC	.	TRBV6-5	TRBJ2-7
CATSRPNLVVTGELFF	TGTGCCACCAGCAGGCCTAACCTAGTTGTCACCGGGGAGCTGTTTTTT	.	TRBV15	TRBJ2-2
CASSLGRGRFGYGYTF	TGTGCCAGCAGCTTAGGCAGGGGGCGGTTCGGCTATGGCTACACCTTC	TRBD1	TRBV13	TRBJ1-2
CASSSRQPNYGYTF	TGTGCCAGCAGCTCCCGACAGCCTAACTATGGCTACACCTTC	.	TRBV7-3	TRBJ1-2
CASSFLGSGREETQYF	TGCGCCAGCAGCTTTTTAGGATCCGGGAGAGAAGAGACCCAGTACTTC	.	TRBV5-1	TRBJ2-5
CASSLARDSEAFF	TGTGCCAGCAGCTTGGCGAGGGATTCTGAAGCTTTCTTT	.	TRBV5-8	TRBJ1-1
CASSAPAITGGSGYTF	TGTGCCAGCAGTGCACCTGCGATTACAGGGGGTTCCGGCTACACCTTC	TRBD1	TRBV25-1	TRBJ1-2
CAWSDWTVNSPLHF	TGTGCCTGGAGTGATTGGACAGTTAATTCACCCCTCCACTTT	.	TRBV30	TRBJ1-6
CASKRVLNEKLFF	TGTGCCAGCAAGAGGGTGTTAAATGAAAAACTGTTTTTT	.	TRBV6-5	TRBJ1-4
CASSPGGDRALYGYTF	TGCGCCAGCAGCCCCGGAGGGGACAGGGCCCTCTATGGCTACACCTTC	TRBD1	TRBV5-1	TRBJ1-2
CASKGDTSYEQYF	TGCGCCAGCAAGGGGGACACCTCCTACGAGCAGTACTTC	.	TRBV10-1	TRBJ2-7
CASHRDTGELFF	TGTGCCAGCCATAGAGACACCGGGGAGCTGTTTTTT	.	TRBV18	TRBJ2-2
CASSPSNTGELFF	TGCGCCAGCAGTCCTTCGAACACCGGGGAGCTGTTTTTT	.	TRBV10-1	TRBJ2-2
CASSQASGSWGNEQFF	TGTGCCAGCAGCCAAGCTAGCGGGTCTTGGGGGAATGAGCAGTTCTTC	TRBD2	TRBV4-2	TRBJ2-1
CASSFTGDRNQETQYF	TGTGCCAGCAGCTTCACCGGGGACAGGAACCAAGAGACCCAGTACTTC	TRBD1	TRBV11-2	TRBJ2-5
CASSSGLDFQETQYF	TGTGCCAGCAGCTCCGGGTTGGACTTTCAAGAGACCCAGTACTTC	.	TRBV7-8	TRBJ2-5
CASSLGLVSSYEQYF	TGTGCCAGCAGCTTGGGTCTGGTTAGCTCCTACGAGCAGTACTTC	.	TRBV5-4	TRBJ2-7
CASGGWDTQYF	TGTGCCAGCGGGGGCTGGGATACGCAGTATTTT	.	TRBV14	TRBJ2-3
CASSPRSVITEAFF	TGTGCCAGCTCACCACGTTCCGTAATCACTGAAGCTTTCTTT	.	TRBV18	TRBJ1-1
CASSMALSGGFYEQYF	TGTGCCAGTAGTATGGCTTTGAGCGGGGGTTTTTACGAGCAGTACTTC	TRBD2	TRBV19	TRBJ2-7
CASRDREGTEAFF	TGTGCCAGTAGGGACAGGGAGGGGACTGAAGCTTTCTTT	TRBD1	TRBV19	TRBJ1-1
CASSPGTTYEQYF	TGCGCCAGCAGCCCGGGGACAACCTACGAGCAGTACTTC	.	TRBV10-1	TRBJ2-7
CASSLRQGPNTGELFF	TGTGCCAGCAGCTTACGACAGGGACCGAACACCGGGGAGCTGTTTTTT	TRBD1	TRBV11-3	TRBJ2-2
CATLGQGARETQYF	TGTGCCACCCTTGGACAGGGGGCACGAGAGACCCAGTACTTC	TRBD1	TRBV18	TRBJ2-5
CASSPSGGLYNEQFF	TGTGCCAGCAGCCCAAGCGGGGGGTTATACAATGAGCAGTTCTTC	TRBD2	TRBV7-2	TRBJ2-1